The 27 T cell receptor beta chains listed next were all sequenced from one sample in a study of a mutant IDH1 vaccine in newly diagnosed glioma. The time point denotes: week 11, during vaccination. Topical imiquimod accompanied each vaccine dose, which consisted of 300 ug of mutant IDH1 20-mer peptide. Assay used: immunoSEQ multiplex PCR; TCRdb lists only in-frame clones, some missing. The sample includes just over 35,000 clones, about four fifths seen only once; the top ten take around 15%. No antigen has been assigned to these receptors. The sequencing used peripheral blood mononuclear cells (PBMCs), collected from a glioma patient whose treatment included an IDH1 peptide vaccine. These receptors came from a woman in her 30s with glioma. Some clones in this sample may be carry-over from other donors' samples.

The rearrangement links TRBV4-1 to TRBJ1-5; TRBD1 matches 9 bases. The CDR3 sequence is 16 residues long. Germline values: CDR1 MGHRA, CDR2 YSYEKL. The ends lost 3 bases at V and 7 bases at J; junction bases unmatched: 10. The CDR3 spells CASSHAQGAGRQPQHF. CDR3 nucleotides: TGCGCCAGCAGCCACGCACAGGGGGCCGGCCGCCAGCCCCAGCATTTT.

This clone has just one count. This rearrangement joins TRBV11-2 to TRBJ2-1; no reliable D call. Germline V gene lookup returns CDR1 SGHAT and CDR2 FQNNGV. V shed 1 base and J shed 0 bases, with 10 bases lying between them. CDR3 size: 16 residues. The CDR3 bases are TGTGCCAGCAGCTTAGCGGCCTTGACCTCCTACAATGAGCAGTTCTTC. This gives the protein CASSLAALTSYNEQFF.

The gene calls are TRBV9 and TRBJ2-1, with TRBD2 identical over 13 bases. After removal of 4 bases from V and 8 bases from J, the junction contained 6 bases not matched to a gene. The CDR3 runs to 15 residues. The germline V gene has CDR1 SGDLS and CDR2 YYNGEE. CDR3 protein: CASSPRTSGSYEQFF. CDR3 coding DNA: TGTGCCAGCAGCCCCCGGACTAGCGGGAGCTATGAGCAGTTCTTC.

This sequence joins TRBV15 and TRBJ1-1, with a tentative D call TRBD1 (6 bases). The V and J ends lost 4 bases and 0 bases respectively, with 9 bases between them. CDR1 is LNHNV, CDR2 YYDKDF, per germline (reference sequence). The CDR3 has 14 residues. DNA for the CDR3: TGTGCCACCAGCATGGGGGGCGTGAACACTGAAGCTTTCTTT. This gives the protein CATSMGGVNTEAFF. Full variable domain (outside the CDR3, taken from reference TRBV15 and TRBJ1-1): DAMVIQNPRYQVTQFGKPVTLSCSQTLNHNVMYWYQQKSSQAPKLLFHYYDKDFNNEADTPDNFQSRRPNTSFCFLDIRSPGLGDTAMYLCATSMGGVNTEAFFGQGTRLTVV.

This clone was seen a handful of times. This sequence joins TRBV10-3 and TRBJ1-1; D gene uncertain. V shed 7 bases and J shed 4 bases, with 13 bases lying between them. There are 13 residues in the CDR3. Germline V CDR1 and CDR2: ENHRY, SYGVKD. In DNA, the CDR3 is TGTGCCATCAATAAGGGAGAGAGCACTGAAGCTTTCTTT. Protein product: CAINKGESTEAFF.

This sequence joins TRBV27 and TRBJ2-7; TRBD2 matches at 7 bases. CDR3 length: 13 amino acids. The germline V gene encodes CDR1 MNHEY and CDR2 SMNVEV (reference sequence). The V and J ends lost 5 bases and 4 bases, in that order; junction bases with no gene match: 5. The CDR3 DNA reads as TGTGCCAGCAGTCCGGGACTACATTACGAGCAGTACTTC. It yields the protein CASSPGLHYEQYF.

This chain joins TRBV7-9 and TRBJ2-1; 7 bases fit TRBD2. CDR1 and CDR2 from the germline V gene are SEHNR and FQNEAQ (reference sequence). The CDR3 contains 14 residues. Unmatched junction bases numbered 10, after V lost 2 bases and J lost 12 bases. In nucleotides, the CDR3 is TGTGCCAGCAGCTTACCCTTTAGCTCTAGCGGGCAGTTCTTC. Protein sequence: CASSLPFSSSGQFF. Drawing the rest from reference TRBV7-9 and TRBJ2-1, the complete variable domain is DTGVSQNPRHKITKRGQNVTFRCDPISEHNRLYWYRQTLGQGPEFLTYFQNEAQLEKSRLLSDRFSAERPKGSFSTLEIQRTEQGDSAMYLCASSLPFSSSGQFFGPGTRLTVL.

This chain uses TRBV5-1 with TRBJ2-3; TRBD1 or TRBD2 may be the D gene (5 bases each). This CDR3 is 14 amino acids long. CDR1 is SGHRS, CDR2 YFSETQ, per germline. V dropped 2 bases and J dropped 0 bases, with 7 bases sitting between them. The chain's CDR3 is CASSLWDSTDTQYF. CDR3 coding DNA: TGCGCCAGCAGCTTATGGGACAGCACAGATACGCAGTATTTT. Full variable domain (missing parts from reference TRBV5-1 and TRBJ2-3): KAGVTQTPRYLIKTRGQQVTLSCSPISGHRSVSWYQQTPGQGLQFLFEYFSETQRNKGNFPGRFSGRQFSNSRSEMNVSTLELGDSALYLCASSLWDSTDTQYFGPGTRLTVL.

This clone appeared a few times. This rearrangement joins TRBV2 to TRBJ1-5, with D unresolved. The CDR3 is 13 residues long. V gave up 7 bases and J gave up 4 bases, with 11 bases separating them. Germline V gene sequence: CDR1 SNHLY, CDR2 FYNNEI. In nucleotides, the CDR3 is TGTGCCAGCAACCTTGAATTGAATCAGCCCCAGCATTTT. Amino acid sequence: CASNLELNQPQHF.

A single count supports this clone. The chain joins TRBV5-5 to TRBJ1-1; tentatively, D is TRBD1 (5 bases). The CDR3 is made up of 15 amino acids. V was shortened by 0 bases and J by 1 base, with 10 bases between the two germline ends. CDR1 and CDR2 from the germline V gene are SGHKS and YYEKEE (reference sequence). The CDR3 DNA sequence: TGTGCCAGCAGCTTGGAAGGGACGACGAACACTGAAGCTTTCTTT. Protein: CASSLEGTTNTEAFF.

The CDR3 bases are TGTGCCAGCAGATGGCAGAACACTGAAGCTTTCTTT. Its protein product is CASRWQNTEAFF. This chain joins TRBV6-1 and TRBJ1-1; D ambiguous. V lost 6 bases and J 1 base, leaving 6 bases between the germline ends. The V gene's germline CDR1 is MNHNS and CDR2 SASEGT. This CDR3 spans 12 amino acids.

V and J are TRBV9 and TRBJ1-2; possible D gene TRBD1, 5 bases. CDR3 length: 16 residues. CDR1 and CDR2 (germline): SGDLS, YYNGEE. V was clipped by 3 bases and J by 1 base, with 16 bases between them. CDR3: CASSEVGVALNYGYTF. In nucleotides, the CDR3 is TGTGCCAGCAGCGAGGTGGGGGTCGCCCTTAACTATGGCTACACCTTC.

The chain uses TRBV4-1 and TRBJ1-1, with 7 bases identical to TRBD1. V dropped 0 bases and J dropped 2; count of bases not matched to a gene: 18. CDR1 and CDR2 (germline): MGHRA, YSYEKL. This CDR3 region has 20 residues. This CDR3 reads CASSQDLGARQGRGNTEAFF. DNA of the CDR3: TGCGCCAGCAGCCAAGATCTAGGGGCTAGACAGGGCCGAGGAAACACTGAAGCTTTCTTT.

The chain has TRBV4-1 and TRBJ1-3; a weak D match, TRBD1 (5 bases). In germline, CDR1 is MGHRA, CDR2 YSYEKL. The CDR3 consists of 15 residues. V was trimmed by 2 bases and J by 3 bases, leaving 11 bases between them. The CDR3 region is CASSQRTGFGNTIYF. The DNA of the CDR3 is TGCGCCAGCAGCCAACGTACAGGTTTTGGAAACACCATATATTTT.

Points on this clone: A read error may account for a junction end that differs from germline. The gene calls are TRBV7-7 and TRBJ2-5; 8 bases are shared with TRBD1. The CDR3 runs 13 residues. CDR1 is SSHAT, CDR2 FNYEAQ, per germline (reference sequence). CDR3 in DNA: TGTGCTAGCAGCCGAGGACAGGGAGAGACCCAGTACTTC. Protein sequence: CASSRGQGETQYF.

This chain uses TRBV7-3 with TRBJ1-1; possible D gene TRBD1, 5 bases. V lost 5 bases and J lost 4, with 14 bases in between. The CDR3 sequence is 14 residues long. Germline CDR1 and CDR2: SGHTA and FQGTGA. The CDR3 DNA reads as TGTGCCAGCAGCCGCCAGGGACCAGGCACTGAAGCTTTCTTT. Amino acids: CASSRQGPGTEAFF.

This sequence joins TRBV6-1 and TRBJ2-1; 9 bases fit TRBD2. The germline V gene has CDR1 MNHNS and CDR2 SASEGT. V lost 4 bases and J lost 0; bases outside the gene matches: 4. This CDR3 is built from 16 residues. The CDR3 loop is CASSARSGSSYNEQFF. Written as DNA, the CDR3 is TGTGCCAGCAGTGCCCGTAGCGGGAGCTCCTACAATGAGCAGTTCTTC.

V is TRBV10-1 and J is TRBJ2-2; D possibly uses TRBD1 or TRBD2 (6 bases each). This CDR3 region has 15 residues. Germline V gene data show CDR1 as WNHNN and CDR2 as SYGVQD (reference sequence). V dropped 4 bases and J dropped 4 bases, with 13 bases sitting between them. CDR3 amino acids: CASSAGGGFTGELFF. The CDR3 DNA sequence: TGCGCCAGCAGTGCTGGAGGGGGGTTCACCGGGGAGCTGTTTTTT.

CDR3 nucleotides: TGTGCCAGCAGCTCAAAGTGGGGACGCGGGGAGCTGTTTTTT. Residues: CASSSKWGRGELFF. The V gene is TRBV13, the J gene TRBJ2-2; D is tentatively TRBD1 or TRBD2 (5 bases each). CDR3 length: 14 residues. With 4 bases removed from V and 7 bases from J, the gap between germline ends came to 13 bases. CDR1 and CDR2 from the germline V gene are PRHDT and FYEKMQ (reference sequence).

The chain couples TRBV19 to TRBJ2-3; 7 nucleotides line up with TRBD2. CDR1 is LNHDA, CDR2 SQIVND, per germline (reference sequence). There are 15 residues in the CDR3. V gave up 4 bases and J gave up 2 bases; unmatched junction bases: 6. CDR3 sequence (DNA): TGTGCCAGTAGTACCTCAGCGGGACTCACAGATACGCAGTATTTT. The encoded protein is CASSTSAGLTDTQYF.

The chain links TRBV9 to TRBJ2-1; no firm D call. In germline, CDR1 is SGDLS, CDR2 YYNGEE. The CDR3 has 15 amino acids. V was shortened by 0 bases and J by 2 bases, with 9 bases between the two germline ends. CDR3 nucleotides: TGTGCCAGCAGCGTAGTTCCGGGTGCCTACAATGAGCAGTTCTTC. Encoded protein: CASSVVPGAYNEQFF.

This clone is a singleton in its sample. CDR3 loop: CATSRDRLAGGYEQYF. In DNA form, the CDR3 reads TGTGCCACCAGCAGAGATCGGCTAGCGGGAGGCTACGAGCAGTACTTC. This sequence joins TRBV15 and TRBJ2-7; 11 bases align to TRBD2. V was clipped by 0 bases and J by 3 bases; unmatched bases: 4. Germline CDR1 is LNHNV and CDR2 is YYDKDF (reference sequence). The length of the CDR3 is 16 residues.

The rearrangement joins TRBV9 to TRBJ1-4; D is undetermined. V shed 4 bases and J shed 4 bases, with 8 bases lying between them. The CDR3 contains 13 residues. Germline values: CDR1 SGDLS, CDR2 YYNGEE. CDR3 nucleotide sequence: TGTGCCAGCAGCCCCCACATTAATGAAAAACTGTTTTTT. It yields the protein CASSPHINEKLFF.

The chain has TRBV2 and TRBJ2-7, with D maybe TRBD1 (6 bases). The ends were cut back, 6 bases at V and 6 bases at J, with 15 bases in the middle. The CDR3 sequence is 13 residues long. The germline V gene has CDR1 SNHLY and CDR2 FYNNEI. This CDR3 reads CASRPTRGGEQYF. CDR3 nucleotides: TGTGCCAGCAGACCAACCAGGGGTGGCGAGCAGTACTTC.

This clone was seen just once. This chain joins TRBV5-4 and TRBJ2-2; the D call may be TRBD1 or TRBD2 (5 bases each). This CDR3 has 16 amino acids. V gave up 0 bases and J gave up 4 bases, with 13 bases separating them. The germline CDR1 and CDR2 sequences are SGHNT and YYREEE (reference sequence). CDR3 sequence reads: CASSLGARGPTGELFF. The CDR3 DNA sequence: TGTGCCAGCAGCTTGGGAGCGAGGGGTCCCACCGGGGAGCTGTTTTTT.

This chain links TRBV10-2 with TRBJ2-5; the D gene is possibly TRBD2 (5 bases). V lost 8 bases to trimming and J lost 8 bases, with 15 bases between them. Germline V gene data show CDR1 as WSHSY and CDR2 as SAAADI. This CDR3 is built from 12 residues. The CDR3 nucleotides read TGCGCCAGCCCACTAGGCCGAGGAACCCAGTACTTC. This translates into CASPLGRGTQYF.

V and J are TRBV7-8 and TRBJ2-6; 12 bases are shared with TRBD1. V trimming: 2 bases; J trimming: 3 bases; junction bases outside the gene matches: 5. Looked up from germline, CDR1 is SGHVS and CDR2 is FQNEAQ. The CDR3 loop spans 18 amino acids. This CDR3 is CASSLRGQGADGANVLTF. CDR3 in DNA: TGTGCCAGCAGCTTAAGGGGACAGGGGGCGGATGGGGCCAACGTCCTGACTTTC.